This passage covers 2 T cell receptor beta chains from one sample sequenced in a study of blood T cell repertoires in COVID-19. TCRdb's table, derived via immunoSEQ multiplex PCR, lists solely in-frame clones and lacks some. Here the sample spans some 170,000 clones, around nine tenths being singletons. Input material: peripheral blood. These receptor sequences come from a woman between 70 and 85 years old with COVID-19, enrolled during active disease.

This chain connects TRBV12-2 to TRBJ2-5; the DNA was not used to check the table's D call, TRBD1. TRBV12-2 is noted as a pseudogene. The CDR3 runs to 15 residues. CDR3 nucleotide sequence: TGTGCAAGTCGAAGACAGGGGGCGAGTCAGGAGACCCAGTACTTC. This translates into CASRRQGASQETQYF.

This rearrangement joins TRBV5-1 to TRBJ1-1; 7 nucleotides match TRBD1. V gave up 3 bases and J gave up 1 base; unmatched junction bases: 6. Germline CDR1 is SGHRS and CDR2 is YFSETQ. This CDR3 is 15 amino acids long. In DNA, the CDR3 is TGCGCCAGCAGCTACCCCGGGACAGCGAACACTGAAGCTTTCTTT. Translating it yields CASSYPGTANTEAFF. The whole variable domain, remainder taken from reference TRBV5-1 and TRBJ1-1, is KAGVTQTPRYLIKTRGQQVTLSCSPISGHRSVSWYQQTPGQGLQFLFEYFSETQRNKGNFPGRFSGRQFSNSRSEMNVSTLELGDSALYLCASSYPGTANTEAFFGQGTRLTVV.